This entry features one T cell receptor (beta chain) sequence. Its target is not known. These data belong to a study of beta chain features in type 1 diabetes. Across the study: Cell yields, age and gender were similar between patients and healthy donors.

Whole-study findings and limits: High-TCR-expressing cells could be over-represented by cDNA sequencing. Among type 1 diabetes patients, VDJ junctions had fewer insertions and more deletions. Equally in patients and controls, PCR might preferentially amplify shorter templates.

What was sequenced were expressed TCRB transcripts, since all of the isolated RNA had been reverse transcribed. This table comes from immunoSEQ multiplex PCR, and its TCRdb copy is limited to in-frame clones, with some not included. The sample includes nearly 250,000 clones, 68% of them seen just once. V lost 4 bases and J lost 2; bases outside the gene matches: 5. Looked up from germline, CDR1 is SQVTM and CDR2 is ANQGSEA. The CDR3 runs 13 residues. Sequenced sample: naive CD4+ T cells from blood. The chain joins TRBV29-1 to TRBJ2-7; 7 bases are a match to TRBD2. The clonotype originates from a man aged 25 to 45 in good health. The CDR3 loop reads CSVGTRNTYEQYF. The CDR3 nucleotides read TGCAGCGTTGGGACTAGGAATACCTACGAGCAGTACTTC.